What follows are 15 T cell receptor beta chains derived from one specimen sequenced in a study of T cells expressing NK-cell markers. TCRdb re-called the 5' RACE reads, yielding one record per CDR3 amino acid sequence without DNA. The sample table includes roughly 390,000 distinct CDR3 sequences. Sequences were obtained from blood T cells: a sorted CD56 or NKG2C T cell subset, CD4+ or CD8+ T cells, or bulk PBMC T cells (not recorded which). All receptors derive from a woman aged 45-60 years in good health.

J is TRBJ2-1 and V is TRBV5-6. The germline V gene has CDR1 SGHDT and CDR2 YYEEEE. The CDR3 contains 16 residues. CDR3 residues: CASSLYRRSSYNEQFF. Together with reference TRBV5-6 and TRBJ2-1, the CDR3 gives the full variable domain: DAGVTQSPTHLIKTRGQQVTLRCSPKSGHDTVSWYQQALGQGPQFIFQYYEEEERQRGNFPDRFSGHQFPNYSSELNVNALLLGDSALYLCASSLYRRSSYNEQFFGPGTRLTVL.

The chain employs TRBV24-1 and TRBJ1-5. CDR1 is KGHDR, CDR2 SFDVKD, per germline. The CDR3 is made up of 13 amino acids. CDR3 sequence: CATSDADISTQHF.

The rearrangement links TRBV7-9 to TRBJ2-7. The germline V gene encodes CDR1 SEHNR and CDR2 FQNEAQ (reference sequence). The CDR3 consists of 11 residues. This CDR3 reads CASRLDYEQYF. The full variable domain, in which reference TRBV7-9 and TRBJ2-7 provide the parts outside the CDR3, is DTGVSQNPRHKITKRGQNVTFRCDPISEHNRLYWYRQTLGQGPEFLTYFQNEAQLEKSRLLSDRFSAERPKGSFSTLEIQRTEQGDSAMYLCASRLDYEQYFGPGTRLTVT.

The genes are TRBV20-1 and TRBJ2-3; TCRdb's D call, TRBD2, is unchecked because there is no DNA. Per the germline V gene, CDR1 is DFQATT and CDR2 is SNEGSKA (reference sequence). The CDR3 runs to 18 residues. CDR3 sequence: CSASWLAGAPSSTDTQYF.

The chain is built from TRBV29-1 and TRBJ2-1; TCRdb proposes TRBD2, but this gene call is untestable without DNA. CDR1 is SQVTM and CDR2 is ANQGSEA in the germline V gene. CDR3 size: 13 residues. CDR3 loop: CSVASGRGTEQFF.

The V call is TRBV12-3 or TRBV12-4, the J call TRBJ2-3; TCRdb outputs TRBD1, but without DNA this stays unchecked. CDR3 length: 15 residues. The CDR3 sequence: CASSLIAGRPDTQYF.

The chain has TRBV10-3 and TRBJ2-1; TCRdb lists TRBD2, though no DNA is available to test this call. Germline CDR1 is ENHRY and CDR2 is SYGVKD. The length of the CDR3 is 13 residues. The CDR3 spells CAISESAGLEQFF.

The chain recombines TRBV6-1 with TRBJ2-3; absent DNA, TCRdb's TRBD1 call cannot be checked. The CDR3 consists of 15 residues. CDR1 is MNHNS, CDR2 SASEGT, per germline. CDR3 loop: CASTGAAGAGDTQYF.

The chain joins TRBV3-1 to TRBJ2-5; checking the TCRdb D call of TRBD1 is not possible without DNA. CDR3 size: 15 residues. CDR1 and CDR2 from the germline V gene are LGHDT and YNNKEL (reference sequence). The CDR3 sequence: CASSPVTGGGETQYF.

The chain links TRBV15 to TRBJ1-5. The CDR3 runs to 12 residues. Germline CDR1 is LNHNV and CDR2 is YYDKDF (reference sequence). The CDR3 reads CATWDSNQPQHF. Together with reference TRBV15 and TRBJ1-5, the CDR3 gives the full variable domain: DAMVIQNPRYQVTQFGKPVTLSCSQTLNHNVMYWYQQKSSQAPKLLFHYYDKDFNNEADTPDNFQSRRPNTSFCFLDIRSPGLGDTAMYLCATWDSNQPQHFGDGTRLSIL.

V usage is TRBV7-9 and J usage is TRBJ2-1; the TRBD2 assignment by TCRdb is unverifiable without DNA. The CDR3 has 18 amino acids. Germline-derived CDR1 and CDR2 are SEHNR and FQNEAQ (reference sequence). The CDR3 here is CASGATGGSGSTYNEQFF.

The CDR3 spells CATAWLAGELFF. J is TRBJ2-2 and V is TRBV10-3. This CDR3 is built from 12 residues. Germline V gene data show CDR1 as ENHRY and CDR2 as SYGVKD.

The chain employs TRBV5-1 and TRBJ2-6. The CDR3 contains 17 residues. Germline CDR1 is SGHRS and CDR2 is YFSETQ. CDR3 loop: CASSLGAVSSGANVLTF.

This sequence joins TRBV29-1 and TRBJ2-5; TCRdb's D call of TRBD1 is untestable without DNA. The V gene's germline CDR1 is SQVTM and CDR2 ANQGSEA. CDR3 length equals 14 residues. CDR3 loop: CSVRHRGRQETQYF.

The chain couples TRBV29-1 to TRBJ1-1; TCRdb gives TRBD1 as the D gene, but with no DNA this cannot be confirmed. Per germline, CDR1 SQVTM and CDR2 ANQGSEA. The CDR3 runs to 13 residues. The CDR3 spells CSAPMTRATEAFF. Full variable domain (missing parts from reference TRBV29-1 and TRBJ1-1): SAVISQKPSRDICQRGTSLTIQCQVDSQVTMMFWYRQQPGQSLTLIATANQGSEATYESGFVIDKFPISRPNLTFSTLTVSNMSPEDSSIYLCSAPMTRATEAFFGQGTRLTVV.